This T cell receptor beta chain was observed in a study of blood T cell repertoires in COVID-19. Study at large: Acute and convalescent COVID-19 specimens originated in the United States, Italy and Spain. PBMCs, B-cell-depleted T cells, or T cells were the source of the cDNA or gDNA that made up the material.

Authors' methods: Researchers report that nucleated cell counts were estimated from reference gene primer amplification. Here immunoSEQ multiplex PCR was the method, and the copy in TCRdb shows in-frame clones only, minus some. The DNA was the basis for D and trimming; V, J and clone size are from that table. The sample includes over 600,000 clones, more than 80% of them seen just once. With V trimmed by 5 bases and J by 5 bases, 9 bases remained unmatched. The CDR3 covers 15 residues. The germline V gene has CDR1 SEHNR and CDR2 FQNEAQ (reference sequence). This clonotype originated in a woman younger than 35 with acute or convalescent COVID-19. Material for sequencing was peripheral blood. The chain joins TRBV7-9 to TRBJ1-2; 9 positions match TRBD1. The CDR3 nucleotides are TGTGCCAGCAGCCCACGGTCGACAGGGGGGTATGGCTACACCTTC. This sequence encodes CASSPRSTGGYGYTF.